This T cell receptor (beta chain) derives from a study of blood T cell repertoires in COVID-19. Clones were read by immunoSEQ multiplex PCR, and TCRdb kept only the in-frame ones, dropping some. The data hold some 100,000 clones, with nearly 85% observed a single time. The CDR3 consists of 13 residues. CDR1 is LNHDA and CDR2 is SQIVND in the germline V gene (reference sequence). Deletions cut 7 bases from V and 8 bases from J, with 17 bases between. The origin of this receptor is a woman in her forties or fifties with acute or convalescent COVID-19. The chain combines TRBV19 with TRBJ1-2, with D maybe TRBD1 (6 bases). The sequenced material came from peripheral blood. DNA for the CDR3: TGTGCCAGTACTAGGGACATTGATGCGGGCTACACCTTC. Translated, it gives CASTRDIDAGYTF.